This TCR beta chain was observed in a study of T-cell reconstitution after alpha-beta-depleted transplantation in children. Trimming took 0 bases from V and 4 from J, leaving 18 bases between them. The germline CDR1 and CDR2 sequences are MGHRA and YSYEKL. This CDR3 is 18 amino acids long. Study-wide findings and caveats: Reportedly, roughly two months post-transplant, alpha-beta T cells arose from several hundred expanded graft clones. Some patients' high day-60 TCRbeta diversity was attributed to recipient cells surviving conditioning.

A library of TCRbeta sequences, prepared with unique molecular identifiers, was generated. TCRdb re-analysed the PCR reads in MiXCR, keeping a single row per CDR3 protein. This sample carries about 400,000 distinct CDR3 sequences, around 15% of them seen once, and the ten largest clones take 25% to 30%. A note on this clonotype: Antigen: not known.

This TCR derives from a boy in the first two years of life who had a stem cell transplant for Wiskott-Aldrich syndrome, so the T cells may come from the graft donor. The sequencing here drew on PBMCs, mostly from graft donor cells, taken 360 days after TCRalphabeta/CD19-depleted stem cell transplant. The gene calls are TRBV4-1 and TRBJ2-2; D is perhaps TRBD2 (7 bases). The CDR3 DNA reads TGCGCCAGCAGCCAAGATAGAGGGCGGGGGCGGGGCACCGGGGAGCTGTTTTTT. Translation: CASSQDRGRGRGTGELFF.